The rows below give T cell receptor beta chains drawn from one sample of a study of blood T cells in healthy people across ages. TCRdb processed the 5' RACE reads anew with MiXCR; each CDR3 protein has one entry. The repertoire holds 700,000 to 900,000 distinct CDR3 sequences, with 53% as singletons. The sequencing input was blood. Receptor source: a man older than 75 in good health. Each CDR3 is given with its conserved first and last residue. The D gene is left open where the match is weak. The size of a clone is reported for some rows only, either as once, few or many, or as a class for expanded clones.

TRBJ2-5	TRBV29-1	.	TRBD2	TGCAGCGTTGAACCCAGCGGGAGGGCCGGGAAGACCCAGTACTTC	CSVEPSGRAGKTQYF
TRBJ2-1	TRBV12-3/TRBV12-4	few	TRBD2	TGTGCCAGCAGTTTAGCGGCCCTAGGACTAGTCTCCTACAATGAGCAGTTCTTC	CASSLAALGLVSYNEQFF
TRBJ2-7	TRBV14	few	.	TGTGCCAGCAGCCAAGGGTTGGGATACGAGCAGTACTTC	CASSQGLGYEQYF
TRBJ2-1	TRBV21-1	.	.	TGTGCCAGCAGTACTAGCCGATTCCTCAATGAGCAGTTCTTC	CASSTSRFLNEQFF
TRBJ2-3	TRBV6-5	few	TRBD1	TGTGCCAGCAGTCGAGGACAGGGTAGCACAGATACGCAGTATTTT	CASSRGQGSTDTQYF
TRBJ1-2	TRBV2	.	.	TGTGCCAAGAGAGGGGTAGGACCCTCGGGAGGCTACACCTTC	CAKRGVGPSGGYTF
TRBJ1-2	TRBV5-6	.	TRBD1	TGTGCCAGCAGCTTGGTGGGCAGGGGGCGCGTCGGCGATGGCTACACCTTC	CASSLVGRGRVGDGYTF
TRBJ2-7	TRBV11-2	.	TRBD1	TGTGCCAGCAGCTCCCCCGGGACAGTCTACGAGCAGTACTTC	CASSSPGTVYEQYF
TRBJ2-1	TRBV5-1	.	.	TGCGCCAGCAGCTTGGGGTCCAGGGCAAGTGAGCAGTTCTTC	CASSLGSRASEQFF
TRBJ2-5	TRBV27	.	TRBD1	TGTGCCAGCAGACCCTTGGGACAGGGCCGAGAGACCCAGTACTTC	CASRPLGQGRETQYF
TRBJ2-3	TRBV28	.	.	TGTGTGACGGGGCAGGAGATACACAGATACGCGTATTTT	CVTGQEIHRYAYF
TRBJ2-3	TRBV28	.	.	TGTGCCAGCAGTGCTGGACAGTACACAGATACGCAGTATTTT	CASSAGQYTDTQYF
TRBJ2-7	TRBV7-8	.	.	TGTGCCAGCAGCTTAGGTTCCGATCCGTACAATGAGCAGTACTTC	CASSLGSDPYNEQYF
TRBJ2-1	TRBV20-1	.	.	TGCAGTGCTAGAGAAACTAGGTACAATGAGCAGTTCTTC	CSARETRYNEQFF
TRBJ2-1	TRBV24-1	once	TRBD2	TGTGCCACCAGTGAACGGACTAGCGCTAGCTCCTACAATGAGCAGTTCTTT	CATSERTSASSYNEQFF
TRBJ2-3	TRBV3-1	few	TRBD2	TGTGCCAGCAGCCAAGCTCAGGCCGGGAGGGCCGGGGGATACGCGTATTTT	CASSQAQAGRAGGYAYF
TRBJ2-7	TRBV5-1	.	.	TGCGCCAGCCTCTTGGATCCGAGCTCCTACAATGAGCAGTACTTC	CASLLDPSSYNEQYF
TRBJ2-7	TRBV21-1	.	.	TGTGCCAGCAGCCTCTCGTACGTGCGATACGAGCAGTACTTC	CASSLSYVRYEQYF
TRBJ1-4	TRBV6-6	.	.	TGTGCCAGCAAAATATACGACCGCGATGAAAAACTGTTTTTT	CASKIYDRDEKLFF
TRBJ2-1	TRBV6-5	.	.	TGTGCCTGCAGTTCCCTAGCAGGAGGGTCCTACAATGAGCAGTTCTTC	CACSSLAGGSYNEQFF
TRBJ2-7	TRBV6-5	once	.	TGTGCCAGCAGTTACAAATGGGCTGAGCGGCTTAACTACGAGCAGTACTTC	CASSYKWAERLNYEQYF
TRBJ2-7	TRBV2	.	.	TGTGCCAGCAGTGAAGAGGGGCGGAAGAAGGACGAGCAGTACTTC	CASSEEGRKKDEQYF
TRBJ2-1	TRBV20-1	once	TRBD2	TGCAGTGCTACTACTTTAGCGGGAGGGCCCTACAATGAGCAGTTCTTC	CSATTLAGGPYNEQFF